This entry lists 20 T cell receptor beta chains sequenced from one sample in a study of T cells in women clearing cervical HPV infection. The protocol was immunoSEQ multiplex PCR, while the TCRdb copy is restricted to in-frame clones and leaves out a portion. Its table records 40,000 or so clones. Sequencing was done on a sample of blood buffy coat. The receptors shown here come from a woman aged 18-70 years with a cervical HPV16 infection that either progressed to CIN3+ or cleared (not recorded which).

On this clone: The observed sequence ends 3 residues before the CDR3 terminus, with the missing tail filled in from the germline J gene. This chain links TRBV6-2 or TRBV6-3 with TRBJ2-3, with D uncertain. This CDR3 comprises 13 residues. Germline CDR1 MNHEY, CDR2 SVGEGT. This chain's CDR3 is CASSAPIIETQYF. The part of the CDR3 DNA that was read is TGTGCCAGCAGTGCCCCTATTATCGAGACG.

About this clone itself: The read terminates 3 residues ahead of where the CDR3 ends, so the germline J gene completes it. The chain couples TRBV20-1 to TRBJ2-7; 7 bases are shared with TRBD2. Germline V gene data show CDR1 as DFQATT and CDR2 as SNEGSKA (reference sequence). Losses at the gene ends were 3 bases for V and 0 bases for J; bases not matched to a gene: 11. The CDR3 runs 16 residues. The CDR3 DNA, read in part, is TGCAGTGCTAGCGGGGGTGGGGGGGTCAGCTCCTACGAG. Protein: CSASGGGGVSSYE. The whole CDR3 sequence reads CSASGGGGVSSYEQYF.

Comments on this clone: Coverage ceases 3 residues before the CDR3 finishes, and the germline J gene fills in the end. The chain has TRBV19 and TRBJ2-2, with TRBD1 matching over 10 bases. V trimming: 9 bases; J trimming: 6 bases; junction bases outside the gene matches: 7. This CDR3 spans 14 amino acids. Germline-derived CDR1 and CDR2 are LNHDA and SQIVND (reference sequence). Incomplete CDR3 DNA: TGTGCCAGCAACCGGGACAGGGGACCCGGGGAG. Protein product: CASNRDRGPGE. The whole CDR3 sequence is CASNRDRGPGELFF.

Concerning this clone: The read gets to within 3 residues of the CDR3 end, and the germline J gene fills in the rest. V and J are TRBV6-2 or TRBV6-3 and TRBJ1-1; D gene uncertain. V was cut by 8 bases and J by 1 base, with 11 bases left in between. Germline V gene sequence: CDR1 MNHEY, CDR2 SVGEGT. This CDR3 has 13 residues. The sequenced CDR3 bases are TGTGCCAGCTCCAAAGGGCCGAACACTGAA. Translated, it gives CASSKGPNTE. The entire CDR3 protein reads CASSKGPNTEAFF.

In the case of this clone: The read falls 3 residues short of the CDR3 end, and the missing part is taken from the germline J gene. This chain connects TRBV18 to TRBJ1-4; no clear D. The germline CDR1 and CDR2 sequences are KGHSH and LQKENI. CDR3 length: 14 amino acids. V shed 4 bases and J shed 4 bases, with 10 bases lying between them. The chain's CDR3 is CASSQHAVNEKLFF. Partial CDR3 DNA: TGTGCCAGCTCACAGCACGCCGTTAATGAAAAA.

Concerning this clone: From the germline J gene comes the end of the CDR3, since the read stops 3 residues before it. The gene calls are TRBV25-1 and TRBJ1-4; maybe TRBD1 (5 bases). V shed 6 bases and J shed 5 bases, with 16 bases lying between them. The germline V gene encodes CDR1 MGHDK and CDR2 SYGVNS. The CDR3 length is 15 residues. The CDR3: CASSPQGGRNEKLFF. CDR3 DNA (partial): TGTGCCAGCAGCCCTCAGGGTGGAAGGAATGAAAAA.

In regard to this clone: The CDR3 is cut off 3 residues early in the read; its end comes from the germline J gene. The V gene is TRBV11-2, the J gene TRBJ2-7, with D maybe TRBD1 (6 bases). The ends were cut back, 3 bases at V and 4 bases at J, with 10 bases in the middle. The germline V gene has CDR1 SGHAT and CDR2 FQNNGV. The length of the CDR3 is 13 residues. CDR3 sequence reads: CASSFVGHYEQYF. The part of the CDR3 DNA that was read is TGTGCCAGCAGCTTCGTGGGACATTACGAG.

As for this clone: The read ends 3 residues shy of where the CDR3 ends; the end is completed using the germline J gene. The chain recombines TRBV20-1 with TRBJ2-1, with D unresolved. CDR3 size: 12 residues. The ends were cut back, 3 bases at V and 2 bases at J, with 5 bases in the middle. Germline CDR1 DFQATT, CDR2 SNEGSKA (reference sequence). CDR3 amino acids: CSASAAYNEQFF. Partial CDR3 DNA: TGCAGTGCTAGTGCAGCCTACAATGAG.

Concerning this clone itself: The read ends 3 residues early relative to the CDR3; the germline J gene fills the gap. This chain uses TRBV29-1 with TRBJ2-7; TRBD1 matches at 9 bases. CDR3 size: 13 residues. CDR1 SQVTM and CDR2 ANQGSEA come from the germline V gene. With V trimmed by 7 bases and J by 5 bases, 9 bases remained unmatched. CDR3 DNA, as far as it was read: TGCAGCGGGAGGACAGGGGAAGTGGACGAG. Amino acid sequence: CSGRTGEVDE. The complete CDR3 protein is CSGRTGEVDEQYF.

Concerning this clone itself: At one end the junction does not follow the germline gene, possibly because of a read error. The read is 3 residues too short to cover the CDR3 end, so that end is filled in from the germline J gene. Other DNA sequences within the sample encode an identical CDR3. The chain has TRBV19 and TRBJ1-3; TRBD1 is a possible D gene (5 bases). Germline values: CDR1 LNHDA, CDR2 SQIVND (reference sequence). The CDR3 is 13 amino acids. CDR3 protein: CASSSGSRYTIYF. CDR3 DNA (partial): TGTGCCAGTAGTTCAGGGAGTAGATACACG.

As to this clone: The sequenced fragment ends 3 residues before the CDR3 boundary, so the rest is inferred from the germline J gene. The chain combines TRBV7-7 with TRBJ2-2; D is ambiguous. V lost 4 bases to trimming and J lost 1 base, with 4 bases between them. Germline V gene lookup returns CDR1 SSHAT and CDR2 FNYEAQ (reference sequence). This CDR3 contains 13 residues. The CDR3 spells CASSSGNTGELFF. CDR3 bases read: TGTGCCAGCAGCTCAGGGAACACCGGGGAG.

Notes on this clone: The CDR3 end falls 3 residues outside the read, so it is completed with the germline J gene. V gene TRBV30 combines with J gene TRBJ1-1; 9 nucleotides match TRBD1. With V trimmed by 3 bases and J by 3 bases, 2 bases remained unmatched. Germline V gene lookup returns CDR1 GTSNPN and CDR2 SVGIG (reference sequence). The CDR3 loop spans 13 amino acids. The sequenced CDR3 bases are TGTGCCTGGAGCCGGACAGGGGACACTGAA. Encoded protein: CAWSRTGDTE. The full-length CDR3 reads as CAWSRTGDTEAFF.

Here the CDR3 reads CSAKTGVTQPQHF. CDR3 DNA (partial): TGCAGTGCTAAAACAGGGGTTACTCAGCCC. V usage is TRBV20-1 and J usage is TRBJ1-5, with 7 bases aligning to TRBD1. Read data end 3 residues before the CDR3 end; the end is taken from the germline J gene. J was trimmed by 6 bases and V by 4 bases; bases with no gene match: 6. Per germline, CDR1 DFQATT and CDR2 SNEGSKA (reference sequence). CDR3 length equals 13 residues.

Concerning this clone itself: From the germline J gene comes the end of the CDR3, since the read stops 3 residues before it. This chain links TRBV19 with TRBJ1-2; 10 positions match TRBD1. The V gene's germline CDR1 is LNHDA and CDR2 SQIVND (reference sequence). CDR3 length: 16 amino acids. The CDR3 reads CASRFSSAGQGLDYTF. Partial CDR3 DNA: TGTGCCAGTAGATTTTCCTCCGCGGGACAGGGGCTTGAC.

Comment on this clone: The read ends 3 residues shy of where the CDR3 ends; the end is completed using the germline J gene. The J gene is TRBJ2-7, the V gene TRBV30; 7 bases match TRBD1. This CDR3 has 14 amino acids. Germline V CDR1 and CDR2: GTSNPN, SVGIG (reference sequence). The trim removed 1 base at V and 2 bases at J, leaving 5 bases unmatched. Partial CDR3 DNA: TGTGCCTGGAGTGGGATAGGGGGCGCCTACGAG. It is translated as CAWSGIGGAYE. The entire CDR3 protein reads CAWSGIGGAYEQYF.

Incomplete CDR3 DNA: TGTGCCACCAGTGATTTGTGGCAGGGAGAGACC. Encoded protein: CATSDLWQGET. The whole CDR3 is CATSDLWQGETQYF. The chain has TRBV24-1 and TRBJ2-5, with D possibly TRBD1 on 5 matching bases. Sequencing ends 3 residues short of the CDR3 end; the germline J gene provides the rest. The germline CDR1 and CDR2 sequences are KGHDR and SFDVKD. The CDR3 has 14 residues. The ends were cut back, 0 bases at V and 4 bases at J, with 8 bases in the middle.

About this clone: The read ends 3 residues before the CDR3 terminus; that terminus is restored from the germline J gene. V is TRBV29-1 and J is TRBJ2-1, with TRBD1 matching 10 bases. V trimming: 7 bases; J trimming: 7 bases; junction bases outside the gene matches: 10. CDR1 and CDR2 from the germline V gene are SQVTM and ANQGSEA. The length of the CDR3 is 14 residues. CDR3 sequence: CSGRRDRGGNEQFF. The CDR3 DNA, read in part, is TGCAGCGGCAGAAGGGACAGGGGTGGAAATGAG.

In the case of this clone: The sequenced fragment ends 3 residues before the CDR3 boundary, so the rest is inferred from the germline J gene. The rearrangement uses TRBV19 and TRBJ1-2, with D maybe TRBD1 (6 bases). The V gene's germline CDR1 is LNHDA and CDR2 SQIVND (reference sequence). The V end lost 2 bases, the J end lost 4 bases, and 17 bases lay between the germline ends. This CDR3 has 16 amino acids. CDR3 DNA, as far as it was read: TGTGCCAGTAGTATAATGACAGGCCCGAGGGGCTATGGC. Translating it yields CASSIMTGPRGYG. The whole CDR3 region reads CASSIMTGPRGYGYTF. Looking up the rest from reference TRBV19 and TRBJ1-2 gives the full variable domain: DGGITQSPKYLFRKEGQNVTLSCEQNLNHDAMYWYRQDPGQGLRLIYYSQIVNDFQKGDIAEGYSVSREKKESFPLTVTSAQKNPTAFYLCASSIMTGPRGYGYTFGSGTRLTVV.

Concerning this clone: Read sequence stops 3 residues before the CDR3 end, and the germline J gene provides the missing end. V and J are TRBV6-1 and TRBJ1-5, with 9 bases matching TRBD1. The germline V gene has CDR1 MNHNS and CDR2 SASEGT. This CDR3 region has 14 residues. V shed 2 bases and J 6 bases; nucleotides not matched to a gene: 2. CDR3 residues: CASSERQGGQPQHF. The sequenced part of the CDR3 DNA is TGTGCCAGCAGTGAAAGACAGGGGGGTCAGCCC.

Regarding this clone: The missing CDR3 end, 3 residues past where the read stops, is filled in from the germline J gene. The chain recombines TRBV5-1 with TRBJ2-6; TRBD2 is a possible D gene (5 bases). There are 18 residues in the CDR3. With 3 bases removed from V and 2 bases from J, the gap between germline ends came to 18 bases. Germline CDR1 is SGHRS and CDR2 is YFSETQ. CDR3 loop: CASSSPTGGRTGANVLTF. CDR3 DNA, as far as it was read: TGCGCCAGCAGCTCGCCGACCGGAGGCAGGACTGGGGCCAACGTC.